This section outlines one T cell receptor beta chain sequence together with its context. Its antigen remains unknown. This entry is derived from a study of T cell responses to AZD1222 COVID-19 vaccine. General observations from the study: The donor cohort was predominantly white British with a female majority, and clonal diversity may have been underestimated. Vaccine-related CD4 TCRs covered spike, predominating at 160-218 and 743-854.

TCRdb keeps only in-frame clones here, not all; method: immunoSEQ multiplex PCR. The sample has 90,000 to 130,000 clones; 85% to 95% are singletons. This sequence was found in an adult in good health. Sequences were derived from peripheral blood, sampled on day 0 of AZD1222 vaccination.

CDR3 amino acids: CASSYSMGDNYGYTF. The CDR3 DNA reads as TGTGCCAGCAGTTACTCGATGGGGGACAACTATGGCTACACCTTC. This chain uses TRBV6-5 with TRBJ1-2; D is perhaps TRBD1 (5 bases). Trimming left V 0 bases short and J 2 bases short, with 10 bases between. The CDR3 loop spans 15 amino acids. Germline CDR1 MNHEY, CDR2 SVGAGI.